This T cell receptor beta chain is drawn from a study of Ad26.COV2.S vaccination and SARS-CoV-2 variants (dated by TCRdb to the early 2020s). Looking at the study overall: Donors in the vaccine arm were drawn from COV1001, a multicentre, randomized, double-blind, placebo-controlled phase I-IIa trial testing Ad26.COV2.S in healthy adults. Dosing of Ad26.COV2.S was intramuscular, at either 5x10^10 or 1x10^11 viral particles, delivered as one shot or as two shots spaced 56 days apart. The TCR-sequenced set comprised around 30 samples: approximately 19 Ad26.COV2.S vaccine recipients, 5 placebo recipients and 8 SARS-CoV-2 convalescent individuals. Throughout the experiments and outcome assessment, investigators stayed blinded to trial group allocation. Participants in the trial were split at random into five groups of five each, receiving low-dose or high-dose Ad26.COV2.S once or twice, or else placebo on both occasions. TCRbeta repertoire sequencing served as the tool for gauging how specific and how broad the SARS-CoV-2-reactive T cell receptors were following Ad26.COV2.S vaccination. Results the study describes overall, beyond this receptor: Vaccine and placebo recipients had similar non-spike TCR breadth, a finding consistent with the vaccine containing only spike. According to the authors, total T cell responses may have been underestimated by the TCR breadth and depth analyses. The study was not powered to compare responses between vaccine doses or regimens. Compared with placebo recipients, Ad26.COV2.S recipients showed higher spike-specific TCR breadth (P = 0.0014). After vaccination, spike-specific CD8+ and CD4+ T cell responses were reported to show substantial breadth.

As concerns this clone: Its recognized antigen is unknown. No base quality information exists; no much larger clone differs at one position.

The immunoSEQ Assay was used to sequence TCRbeta CDR3 regions. After extraction, genomic DNA underwent amplification by bias-controlled multiplex PCR, followed by high-throughput sequencing. In the original analysis: Collapsing and filtering of sequences were performed to quantify the absolute abundance of each unique TCRbeta CDR3 region. T cell fraction was estimated by normalization of TCRbeta template counts to usable DNA, with usable DNA being measured through amplification of reference genes present in all nucleated cells. Repertoire TCRs were annotated as SARS-CoV-2-specific by exact matching of V gene, CDR3 amino acid sequence and J gene to a known reactive TCR set. The reference SARS-CoV-2 TCR set came from MIRA and was filtered for enrichment in COVID-19-positive ImmuneCODE repertoires, removing public or cross-reactive TCRs. Drawing on the MIRA antigens, annotated TCRs were analysed further at the level of specific ORF or position within ORF. Breadth was defined as the number of annotated unique rearrangements divided by the total number of unique productive rearrangements, and depth was defined as the summed frequency of the annotated unique rearrangements. Group comparisons of TCR breadth used two-sided Wilcoxon rank-sum tests. The table was pulled from immuneACCESS by TCRdb, which kept in-frame rearrangements only. Such tables lose some clones; where checked, under half of the loss comes from unresolved V genes, and the rest has no known cause. V, J and clone size reflect that table, while D and trimming were determined from the DNA. The sample records around 250,000 clones, around 87% of which are singletons. About 3.1% of the sample is in the top ten clones.

The CDR3 numbers 15 residues from cysteine through phenylalanine. Only the CDR3 portion is preserved as DNA: 45 bases, with reading frame beginning at the first base. From the germline V gene, CDR1 is SQVTM and CDR2 is ANQGSEA. Trimming accounts for 6 bases at V and 2 bases at J, while the number of junction bases matched to no gene is 12. The meaning of the sample's treatment or condition label: 19 received Ad26.COV2.S at low or high dose, single or two shots; several received placebo; per-sample allocation not given. Repertoires of vaccine and placebo recipients were sequenced from samples taken on day 63 after the first injection. Cohort 1b enrolled about two dozen adults aged 18-55 years at a single site in Boston, USA, between 29 July and 7 August 2020. Ad26.COV2.S was a replication-incompetent adenovirus type 26 vector that expressed a prefusion-stabilized SARS-CoV-2 spike protein derived from the original Wuhan strain.

Recombination linked TRBV29-1 to TRBJ2-7, and TRBD2 matches 8 of the central bases. This sequence was found in a person between 18 and 65 years old who received the Ad26.COV2.S COVID-19 vaccine or a placebo. The sample in question was peripheral blood, obtained in a trial of Ad26.COV2.S vaccine versus placebo. The DNA reads as follows: TGCAGCGTCCGAGGGGCTAGCGGGTGGCCCTACGAGCAGTACTTC. The encoded protein is CSVRGASGWPYEQYF.